This T cell receptor (beta chain) was profiled in a study of blood T cell repertoires in COVID-19. Data came from immunoSEQ multiplex PCR; TCRdb stores just in-frame clones and leaves some out. Altogether under 200,000 clones are present, approximately 86% being singletons, with the ten largest covering roughly 7.8%. Per germline, CDR1 SGHTA and CDR2 FQGNSA. V lost 5 bases and J lost 7, with 12 bases in between. CDR3 length: 13 amino acids. Sequenced input: peripheral blood. This receptor was identified in a man aged 55 to 70 with acute or convalescent COVID-19. This chain uses TRBV7-2 with TRBJ1-5; no clear D gene. This CDR3 is CASSPGGGQPQHF. The CDR3, as DNA: TGTGCCAGCAGCCCTGGAGGAGGGCAGCCCCAGCATTTT.